This T cell receptor (beta chain) was recovered during a study of blood T cell repertoires in COVID-19. At the level of the study: Acute-phase and convalescent COVID-19 samples originated in the United States, Italy and Spain. From T cells, B-cell-depleted T cells, or PBMCs came the material, which was cDNA or gDNA.

Generated by immunoSEQ multiplex PCR, the TCRdb table keeps only in-frame clones and is missing some. The table shows 350,000 to 500,000 clones, with about 88% occurring only once. Germline loops: CDR1 MNHEY, CDR2 SVGEGT. This CDR3 contains 14 residues. Trimming left V 5 bases short and J 2 bases short, with 13 bases between. Participants reported their clinical history, and cohort assignment relied on those reports. The rearrangement links TRBV6-2 or TRBV6-3 to TRBJ2-7; tentatively, D is TRBD1 (5 bases). This sequence originates from a woman younger than 35 who had been exposed to COVID-19. The source material was PBMCs or T cells enriched from blood (not recorded which). CDR3 DNA sequence: TGTGCCAGCAGTCCATCGACAGCTACCTACGAGCAGTACTTC. Its translation is CASSPSTATYEQYF.